This TCR beta chain emerged from a study of T cell responses to AZD1222 COVID-19 vaccine. Overall study results and limits: Mostly white British, mostly female donors; authors suggested clonal diversity may be underestimated. Nearly half of spike-specific TCRs reportedly target variant regions that are unmutated in the B.1.351 and B.1.1.7 variants.

Remarks on this clone: Its antigen remains unknown.

Looked up from germline, CDR1 is SGHTA and CDR2 is FQGNSA. Trimming removed 7 bases at V and 6 bases at J, with 18 bases between. This CDR3 spans 15 amino acids. Some clones are missing from TCRdb's copy, which holds only in-frame ones; the method was immunoSEQ multiplex PCR. The sample comprises around 69,000 clones, 84% of which are singletons, and around 7.8% rests with the top ten. Specimen: peripheral blood, collected on day 0 of AZD1222 vaccination. The rearrangement links TRBV7-2 to TRBJ2-2, with no clear D. This sequence originates from an adult in good health. CDR3 region: CASTPARSISGELFF. CDR3 DNA sequence: TGTGCCAGCACCCCCGCGCGAAGTATTTCCGGGGAGCTGTTTTTT.